The rows below give T cell receptor beta chains drawn from one sample of a study of T cell responses to AZD1222 COVID-19 vaccine. Using immunoSEQ multiplex PCR, the repertoire was profiled, and TCRdb retains in-frame clones only, with some absent. The data show about 120,000 clones, with 85% to 90% seen just once and about 7.8% held by the top ten. This specimen was peripheral blood, taken on day 0 of AZD1222 vaccination. All receptors derive from an adult in good health. The CDR3 runs from the conserved cysteine through the conserved F or W. A D gene is named only where the DNA matches it firmly. Size is stated for part of the rows, as once, few or many counts, or as a class when the clone is expanded.

CDR3 protein	CDR3 DNA	D gene	J gene	V gene	clone size
CASSQNQAIRRFF	TGCGCCAGCAGCCAAAATCAGGCGATACGGCGGTTCTTC	-	TRBJ2-1	TRBV4-1	-
CASSALKGRTYEQYF	TGTGCCAGCAGTGCGTTAAAGGGGCGCACCTACGAGCAGTACTTC	-	TRBJ2-7	TRBV28	-
CATTFSRGNEQFF	TGTGCCACTACTTTTTCGCGGGGGAATGAGCAGTTCTTC	TRBD2	TRBJ2-1	TRBV19	-
CAISPIGGGAGTDTQYF	TGTGCCATCAGTCCCATCGGCGGCGGGGCGGGCACAGATACGCAGTATTTT	-	TRBJ2-3	TRBV10-3	-
CASSQGAGGNYNEQFF	TGTGCCAGCAGCCAAGGAGCGGGGGGCAACTACAATGAGCAGTTCTTC	TRBD2	TRBJ2-1	TRBV3-1/TRBV3-2	-
CASSPPGVATQYF	TGCGCCAGCAGCCCCCCGGGGGTGGCTACGCAGTATTTT	-	TRBJ2-3	TRBV5-1	-
CAWSVAESKQYF	TGTGCCTGGAGTGTAGCCGAGAGCAAGCAGTACTTC	-	TRBJ2-7	TRBV30	-
CAWSVKSGRNTEAFF	TGTGCCTGGAGTGTAAAGTCGGGGAGGAACACTGAAGCTTTCTTT	-	TRBJ1-1	TRBV30	-
CASTDPRSNEKLFF	TGTGCCAGCACCGACCCTCGCTCAAATGAAAAACTGTTTTTT	-	TRBJ1-4	TRBV25-1	once
CASSYRREATDTQYF	TGTGCCAGCAGTTATCGGCGGGAGGCCACAGATACGCAGTATTTT	TRBD2	TRBJ2-3	TRBV6-2/TRBV6-3	-
CASSLGARASGTDTQYF	TGCGCCAGCAGCCTCGGTGCTAGGGCTAGCGGTACAGATACGCAGTATTTT	TRBD2	TRBJ2-3	TRBV5-1	-
CATSRSLYGGTDTQYF	TGTGCCACCAGCAGATCCCTATATGGAGGCACAGATACGCAGTATTTT	-	TRBJ2-3	TRBV15	-
CSATGHPEAFF	TGCAGTGCTACGGGACACCCTGAAGCTTTCTTT	-	TRBJ1-1	TRBV20-1	once
CASSQPGQGTMGANVLTF	TGTGCCAGCAGCCAACCGGGACAGGGGACAATGGGGGCCAACGTCCTGACTTTC	TRBD1	TRBJ2-6	TRBV28	-
CASSPGTGGISPLHF	TGCGCCAGCAGCCCCGGGACAGGGGGTATTTCACCCCTCCACTTT	TRBD1	TRBJ1-6	TRBV4-3	-
CASSLSRLAGEDTQYF	TGTGCCAGCAGTTTATCGAGACTAGCGGGAGAAGATACGCAGTATTTT	TRBD2	TRBJ2-3	TRBV27	-
CASRPLGGRGYEQYF	TGTGCCAGCAGGCCCCTTGGCGGGAGGGGCTACGAGCAGTACTTC	TRBD2	TRBJ2-7	TRBV28	-
CASSPYWGANTEAFF	TGTGCCAGCAGTCCCTACTGGGGGGCTAACACTGAAGCTTTCTTT	-	TRBJ1-1	TRBV27	once
CAISVQGFSEQYF	TGTGCCATCAGTGTACAGGGGTTCTCCGAGCAGTACTTC	TRBD1	TRBJ2-7	TRBV10-3	-
CASRKTGGPYEQYF	TGTGCCAGCAGAAAGACAGGGGGTCCCTACGAGCAGTACTTC	TRBD1	TRBJ2-7	TRBV6-5	-
CATSEDRHNQPQHF	TGTGCCACCAGCGAGGACAGGCATAATCAGCCCCAGCATTTT	TRBD1	TRBJ1-5	TRBV15	once
CASSLGGGSSGYGYTF	TGCGCCAGCAGCTTGGGAGGTGGCAGTTCGGGCTATGGCTACACCTTC	-	TRBJ1-2	TRBV5-1	-
CASSRDRSNEKLFF	TGTGCCAGCAGCAGAGACAGGAGTAATGAAAAACTGTTTTTT	-	TRBJ1-4	TRBV5-6	-
CASRSGTGSDTQYF	TGTGCCAGCAGGTCCGGGACAGGGTCCGATACGCAGTATTTT	TRBD1	TRBJ2-3	TRBV5-6	-
CSVTMGLGQGVNNEQFF	TGCAGCGTTACAATGGGACTGGGACAGGGGGTGAACAATGAGCAGTTCTTC	TRBD1	TRBJ2-1	TRBV29-1	-
CAISERGDSNQPQHF	TGTGCCATCAGTGAGAGGGGAGACAGCAATCAGCCCCAGCATTTT	-	TRBJ1-5	TRBV10-3	-
CASSGGGTGGYTF	TGTGCCAGCAGTGGGGGCGGGACAGGTGGCTACACCTTC	TRBD1	TRBJ1-2	TRBV2	-
CASSLRTGYNEQFF	TGTGCCAGCAGCCTCAGGACGGGCTACAATGAGCAGTTCTTC	-	TRBJ2-1	TRBV5-4	-
CASRTGPVSNEKLFF	TGTGCCAGCAGGACAGGGCCAGTCTCTAATGAAAAACTGTTTTTT	TRBD1	TRBJ1-4	TRBV7-2	-
CASSFDTPTRGGYTF	TGTGCCAGCAGCTTTGACACCCCAACAAGGGGTGGCTACACCTTC	-	TRBJ1-2	TRBV5-4	-
CASSLARDREDSPLHF	TGTGCCAGCAGCTTGGCCAGGGACAGGGAGGATTCACCCCTCCACTTT	TRBD1	TRBJ1-6	TRBV5-4	-
CASREGLAGGQETQYF	TGTGCCAGCAGGGAGGGACTAGCGGGGGGGCAAGAGACCCAGTACTTC	TRBD2	TRBJ2-5	TRBV5-6	once
CASSAQAGPYGYTF	TGTGCCAGCAGTGCCCAGGCGGGCCCCTATGGCTACACCTTC	-	TRBJ1-2	TRBV28	-